These 30 T cell receptor beta chains came from one sample sequenced in a study of blood T cell repertoires in COVID-19. Some clones are missing from TCRdb's copy, which holds only in-frame ones; the method was immunoSEQ multiplex PCR. The sample lists fewer than 350,000 clones, roughly 90% seen once, with 9% to 9.5% in the top ten. The sequencing sample was made of peripheral blood. These receptor sequences come from a young man with active or convalescent COVID-19.

Regarding this clone: At one boundary the junction diverges from the germline segment, which might be a read error. The CDR3 DNA is TGTGCCAGCAGCAAAGACAGGGGGTTCACCGGGGAGCTGTTTTTT. It translates to CASSKDRGFTGELFF. This sequence joins TRBV14 and TRBJ2-2; 9 bases map to TRBD1. The germline CDR1 and CDR2 sequences are SGHDN and FVKESK. CDR3 length equals 15 residues.

The chain uses TRBV3-1 (or the pseudogene TRBV3-2) and TRBJ2-5, with D maybe TRBD1 (5 bases). The ends were cut back, 8 bases at V and 5 bases at J, with 12 bases in the middle. Germline V lookup: CDR1 LGHDT, CDR2 YNNKEL (reference sequence). This CDR3 spans 12 amino acids. CDR3 bases: TGTGCCAGCCGATCAGGGCCCGAGACCCAGTACTTC. This translates into CASRSGPETQYF.

In regard to this clone: At one boundary the junction diverges from the germline segment, which might be a read error. V gene TRBV5-5 combines with J gene TRBJ2-7, with D maybe TRBD1 (5 bases). Germline CDR1 is SGHKS and CDR2 is YYEKEE (reference sequence). The CDR3 spans 15 residues. CDR3 nucleotides: TGTGCCAGTGGACCCCAAGGGGCAGTCTCCCACGAGCAGTACTTC. As protein: CASGPQGAVSHEQYF.

The CDR3 sequence is CASKTGGNTIYF. For the CDR3, the DNA is TGTGCCAGCAAGACGGGTGGAAACACCATATATTTT. The V call is TRBV6-5, the J call TRBJ1-3; no clear D. In germline, CDR1 is MNHEY, CDR2 SVGAGI. V was pared by 7 bases and J by 3 bases, with 7 bases between. CDR3 length equals 12 residues.

This chain links TRBV11-2 with TRBJ1-1, with unresolved D. V was clipped by 0 bases and J by 4 bases, with 12 bases between them. The CDR3 contains 15 residues. Germline-derived CDR1 and CDR2 are SGHAT and FQNNGV. The CDR3: CASSLDAGGSTEAFF. The CDR3 DNA reads TGTGCCAGCAGCTTAGATGCGGGAGGGAGCACTGAAGCTTTCTTT.

This chain connects TRBV7-3 to TRBJ2-3; TRBD2 agrees at 8 bases. The CDR3 has 14 amino acids. Germline CDR1 is SGHTA and CDR2 is FQGTGA. J lost 6 bases, V lost 3 bases, and 5 bases had no gene match. The CDR3 is CASSFYSGGDTQYF. The CDR3 DNA sequence: TGTGCCAGCAGCTTCTACAGCGGGGGCGATACGCAGTATTTT.

The chain employs TRBV18 and TRBJ2-1, with TRBD1 matching over 8 bases. CDR3 length: 13 residues. V lost 3 bases to trimming and J lost 10 bases; unmatched junction nucleotides: 5. CDR1 and CDR2 from the germline V gene are KGHSH and LQKENI. CDR3 nucleotide sequence: TGTGCCAGCTCACCTGGACAGGGAGAGGAGCAGTTCTTC. Translation: CASSPGQGEEQFF.

This chain uses TRBV5-1 with TRBJ1-1, with 9 bases that match TRBD1. CDR1 is SGHRS, CDR2 YFSETQ, per germline. V was pared by 0 bases and J by 5 bases, with 5 bases of the junction left unmatched. The CDR3 has 15 amino acids. The CDR3 is CASSLEGQGGTEAFF. CDR3 DNA sequence: TGCGCCAGCAGCTTGGAGGGACAGGGCGGGACTGAAGCTTTCTTT. The whole variable domain, remainder taken from reference TRBV5-1 and TRBJ1-1, is KAGVTQTPRYLIKTRGQQVTLSCSPISGHRSVSWYQQTPGQGLQFLFEYFSETQRNKGNFPGRFSGRQFSNSRSEMNVSTLELGDSALYLCASSLEGQGGTEAFFGQGTRLTVV.

The V gene is TRBV7-8, the J gene TRBJ2-7, with D perhaps TRBD1 (6 bases). This CDR3 has 13 residues. V lost 3 bases and J lost 6, with 12 bases in between. CDR1 SGHVS and CDR2 FQNEAQ come from the germline V gene. CDR3 bases: TGTGCCAGCAGCTTGAGGGGGTGGGGCGAGCAGTACTTC. Its translation is CASSLRGWGEQYF.

The chain recombines TRBV5-1 with TRBJ2-6, with a possible D match to TRBD1 (7 bases). Per germline, CDR1 SGHRS and CDR2 YFSETQ. The length of the CDR3 is 17 residues. Trimming cost V 9 bases and J 0 bases, with 19 bases left between them. The DNA of the CDR3 is TGCGCCACTCGACAGGGACTTTCGAGCTCTGGGGCCAACGTCCTGACTTTC. This sequence encodes CATRQGLSSSGANVLTF. The complete variable domain, with remaining parts taken from reference TRBV5-1 and TRBJ2-6, reads KAGVTQTPRYLIKTRGQQVTLSCSPISGHRSVSWYQQTPGQGLQFLFEYFSETQRNKGNFPGRFSGRQFSNSRSEMNVSTLELGDSALYLCATRQGLSSSGANVLTFGAGSRLTVL.

The chain has TRBV10-2 and TRBJ1-1, with a tentative D call TRBD1 (5 bases). The CDR3 runs to 13 residues. Germline V gene sequence: CDR1 WSHSY, CDR2 SAAADI. V lost 7 bases and J lost 5, with 14 bases in between. CDR3 coding DNA: TGCGCCAGCATGGCAGGGAGGGGAACTGAAGCTTTCTTT. Its translation is CASMAGRGTEAFF.

This clone was detected only a few times. The chain has TRBV6-4 and TRBJ2-2, with TRBD2 matching over 7 bases. Trimming at V came to 3 bases and at J to 4 bases, leaving 5 bases not matched to a gene. The CDR3 has 15 amino acids. The V gene's germline CDR1 is MRHNA and CDR2 SNTAGT. CDR3 amino acids: CASSEVGEGTGELFF. The CDR3 coding sequence is TGTGCCAGCAGTGAAGTAGGGGAGGGCACCGGGGAGCTGTTTTTT.

The chain combines TRBV5-1 with TRBJ2-3; D remains ambiguous. Germline V lookup: CDR1 SGHRS, CDR2 YFSETQ. The CDR3 is made up of 13 amino acids. Trimming removed 4 bases at V and 6 bases at J, with 12 bases between. CDR3 coding DNA: TGCGCCAGCAGCCTCCCAATACTCGATACGCAGTATTTT. This encodes CASSLPILDTQYF.

The V and J genes are TRBV10-2 and TRBJ1-6; D possibly corresponds to TRBD1 (6 bases). The CDR3 sequence is 14 residues long. In germline, CDR1 is WSHSY, CDR2 SAAADI. V lost 4 bases, J lost 3 bases, and 7 bases lay in between. In nucleotides, the CDR3 is TGCGCCAGCAGTGGGACAGACTATAATTCACCCCTCCACTTT. Residues: CASSGTDYNSPLHF.

The chain carries TRBV3-1 (or the pseudogene TRBV3-2) and TRBJ1-6; D might be TRBD1 (6 bases). V dropped 2 bases and J dropped 9 bases, with 14 bases sitting between them. Germline CDR1 is LGHDT and CDR2 is YNNKEL (reference sequence). This CDR3 is built from 15 residues. The CDR3 here is CASSQRSGAGSPLHF. DNA of the CDR3: TGTGCCAGCAGCCAAAGGTCAGGGGCTGGTTCACCCCTCCACTTT.

The CDR3 is CASSHGTGTEGDEQFF. The CDR3 nucleotides are TGCGCCAGCAGCCATGGAACCGGGACAGAAGGTGATGAGCAGTTCTTC. The chain joins TRBV4-3 to TRBJ2-1; 7 bases match TRBD1. V was pared by 3 bases and J by 8 bases, with 13 bases of the junction left unmatched. CDR3 size: 16 residues. Germline values: CDR1 LGHNA, CDR2 YSLEER.

The chain couples TRBV27 to TRBJ1-1; D is unresolved. This CDR3 has 14 amino acids. CDR1 MNHEY and CDR2 SMNVEV come from the germline V gene (reference sequence). V gave up 6 bases and J gave up 0 bases, with 11 bases separating them. CDR3 DNA: TGTGCCAGCAGAGAGACGGAGATGAACACTGAAGCTTTCTTT. Translation: CASRETEMNTEAFF.

This rearrangement joins TRBV6-5 to TRBJ2-2; 7 positions agree with TRBD2. The trim removed 6 bases at V and 6 bases at J, leaving 7 bases unmatched. The V gene's germline CDR1 is MNHEY and CDR2 SVGAGI. CDR3 size: 14 residues. The CDR3 sequence is CASSVVLAPGELFF. In DNA form, the CDR3 reads TGTGCCAGCAGCGTCGTACTAGCGCCCGGGGAGCTGTTTTTT.

The genes are TRBV7-6 and TRBJ2-7, with 11 bases fitting TRBD1. V lost 1 base and J lost 1; bases outside the gene matches: 6. Germline CDR1 and CDR2: SGHVS and FNYEAQ. The CDR3 length is 17 residues. DNA of the CDR3: TGTGCCAGCAGCTTAGTTTCCCGGGACAGGGGGTCCTACGAGCAGTACTTC. Translating it yields CASSLVSRDRGSYEQYF.

The chain has TRBV14 and TRBJ1-2; D gene unclear. This CDR3 has 12 amino acids. V lost 4 bases to trimming and J lost 7 bases, with 10 bases between them. Germline V gene sequence: CDR1 SGHDN, CDR2 FVKESK. CDR3 residues: CASSPGGFGYTF. The CDR3, as DNA: TGTGCCAGCAGCCCCGGCGGGTTTGGCTACACCTTC.

The chain joins TRBV29-1 to TRBJ1-5; TRBD1 matches at 7 bases. CDR1 is SQVTM, CDR2 ANQGSEA, per germline. This CDR3 has 12 amino acids. V shed 5 bases and J 7 bases; nucleotides not matched to a gene: 5. The CDR3 region is CSVRQGEQPQHF. For the CDR3, the DNA is TGCAGCGTTCGACAGGGTGAACAGCCCCAGCATTTT.

The chain combines TRBV5-4 with TRBJ2-3; no clear D. CDR3 length equals 13 residues. Between the trimmed V and J ends, which lost 4 bases and 0 bases, there was a span of 6 bases. Germline-derived CDR1 and CDR2 are SGHNT and YYREEE (reference sequence). For the CDR3, the DNA is TGTGCCAGCAGCCAACTTAGCACAGATACGCAGTATTTT. It translates to CASSQLSTDTQYF.

CDR3: CASSIRRQGRNYGYTF. In nucleotides, the CDR3 is TGTGCCAGCAGCATTCGTAGACAGGGGAGAAACTATGGCTACACCTTC. This rearrangement joins TRBV7-3 to TRBJ1-2, with 8 bases lining up with TRBD1. Germline values: CDR1 SGHTA, CDR2 FQGTGA. The CDR3 has 16 residues. V trimming: 5 bases; J trimming: 2 bases; junction bases outside the gene matches: 10.

The chain couples TRBV10-1 to TRBJ2-7, with 9 positions matching TRBD1. With 6 bases clipped from V and 3 bases from J, the junction kept 6 bases outside the gene matches. The CDR3 consists of 14 residues. The germline CDR1 and CDR2 sequences are WNHNN and SYGVQD (reference sequence). CDR3 amino acids: CASSPGQGLYEQYF. The CDR3 bases are TGCGCCAGCAGCCCGGGACAGGGCCTCTACGAGCAGTACTTC.

The chain employs TRBV2 and TRBJ2-5, with TRBD2 matching 9 bases. CDR3 length: 15 residues. V shed 6 bases, J shed 2 bases, and the junction held 7 bases outside the gene matches. CDR1 SNHLY and CDR2 FYNNEI come from the germline V gene. The CDR3 region has the DNA TGTGCCAGCAGGGTAGCGGGGGAGCTTCAAGAGACCCAGTACTTC. This translates into CASRVAGELQETQYF.

The chain carries TRBV13 and TRBJ2-3; 8 nucleotides match TRBD1. CDR3 length equals 16 residues. Trimming cost V 2 bases and J 5 bases; bases outside gene matches: 9. CDR1 PRHDT and CDR2 FYEKMQ come from the germline V gene (reference sequence). CDR3 protein: CASSLRDRGLGDTQYF. DNA of the CDR3: TGTGCCAGCAGCTTACGAGACAGGGGATTGGGAGATACGCAGTATTTT.

This chain connects TRBV3-1 (or the pseudogene TRBV3-2) to TRBJ2-1; a possible D gene is TRBD1 (5 bases). The CDR3 spans 14 residues. Trimming pared 4 bases from V and 7 bases from J, leaving 14 bases between. CDR1 LGHDT and CDR2 YNNKEL come from the germline V gene (reference sequence). This CDR3 reads CASSRAGLANEQFF. The CDR3 region has the DNA TGTGCCAGCAGCCGAGCAGGGCTGGCGAATGAGCAGTTCTTC.

V gene TRBV10-1 combines with J gene TRBJ2-1, with a possible D match to TRBD2 (5 bases). CDR1 WNHNN and CDR2 SYGVQD come from the germline V gene (reference sequence). Trimming shortened V by 5 bases and J by 5 bases, and 13 bases separated the two germline ends. The CDR3 consists of 14 residues. The DNA for the CDR3 is TGCGCCAGCAGTTTGTTGCCGCGGGACAATGAGCAGTTCTTC. This encodes CASSLLPRDNEQFF.

The chain carries TRBV11-2 and TRBJ1-3, with 10 bases fitting TRBD1. V was pared by 3 bases and J by 8 bases, with 1 base of the junction left unmatched. This CDR3 is 13 amino acids long. In germline, CDR1 is SGHAT, CDR2 FQNNGV. CDR3 bases: TGTGCCAGCAGCTTCGGACAGGGGGACACCATATATTTT. Translation: CASSFGQGDTIYF.

The chain is built from TRBV11-2 and TRBJ2-7; 9 bases map to TRBD1. The CDR3 has 15 residues. From germline, CDR1 is SGHAT and CDR2 FQNNGV. J lost 1 base, V lost 5 bases, and 6 bases had no gene match. In DNA form, the CDR3 reads TGTGCCAGCAGCCATCCCGGGACAGGGTCCTACGAGCAGTACTTC. Translation gives CASSHPGTGSYEQYF.